The 5 T cell receptor beta chains presented below share a single source sample, sequenced in a study of naive and memory T cell subsets. The beta constant-region primer was an equimolar mix of two oligonucleotides covering TRBC1 and TRBC2. TCRdb re-called the UMI-ligation and nested PCR reads with MiXCR, one entry per CDR3 protein. The repertoire holds some 150,000 distinct CDR3 sequences, with over 15% as singletons. Sequenced material: naive CD4+ T cells from blood. The receptors originated from a human donor in good health.

The chain carries TRBV2 and TRBJ2-7, with unresolved D. Trimming stripped 7 bases from V and 3 bases from J, with 22 bases between. Germline loops: CDR1 SNHLY, CDR2 FYNNEI. The CDR3 length is 16 residues. The chain's CDR3 is CASKNEPLASLYEQYF. In nucleotides, the CDR3 is TGTGCCAGCAAAAACGAACCCTTAGCAAGTCTCTACGAGCAGTACTTC. The full variable domain, its missing parts supplied by reference TRBV2 and TRBJ2-7, is EPEVTQTPSHQVTQMGQEVILRCVPISNHLYFYWYRQILGQKVEFLVSFYNNEISEKSEIFDDQFSVERPDGSNFTLKIRSTKLEDSAMYFCASKNEPLASLYEQYFGPGTRLTVT.

There are a few counts of this clonotype. The rearrangement links TRBV5-1 to TRBJ2-1, with no clear D. Germline-derived CDR1 and CDR2 are SGHRS and YFSETQ. This CDR3 spans 11 amino acids. V was cut by 0 bases and J by 6 bases, with 1 base left in between. CDR3 region: CASSLANEQFF. CDR3 DNA: TGCGCCAGCAGCTTGGCCAATGAGCAGTTCTTC.

The DNA for the CDR3 is TGTGCCAGCAGCGTAGACTCAGCGGTTCTCTCCGGGGAGCTGTTTTTT. It translates to CASSVDSAVLSGELFF. The chain links TRBV9 to TRBJ2-2, with a possible D match to TRBD2 (5 bases). The germline gives CDR1 SGDLS, CDR2 YYNGEE. Between the trimmed V and J ends, which lost 0 bases and 6 bases, there was a span of 15 bases. The CDR3 covers 16 residues.

The chain combines TRBV4-1 with TRBJ2-5; 7 nucleotides line up with TRBD1. CDR1 and CDR2 from the germline V gene are MGHRA and YSYEKL. Trimming cost V 4 bases and J 1 base; bases outside gene matches: 3. The CDR3 runs to 14 residues. The CDR3 nucleotides are TGCGCCAGCAGCCCGGGACAGATCCAAGAGACCCAGTACTTC. Amino acids: CASSPGQIQETQYF.

This clonotype was detected only a few times. The CDR3 coding sequence is TGTGCCAGCAGCCAAATTCTCGCGACTAGCGTTGACAATGAGCAGTTCTTC. This translates into CASSQILATSVDNEQFF. The chain couples TRBV4-2 to TRBJ2-1; TRBD2 matches at 8 bases. This CDR3 is built from 17 residues. Trimming took 2 bases from V and 5 from J; bases not matched to a gene: 11. Per the germline V gene, CDR1 is LGHNA and CDR2 is YNFKEQ.